A single sample gave rise to the 18 T cell receptor beta chains below, sequenced in a study of monozygotic twins with inflammatory bowel disease. TCRdb derives one entry per CDR3 protein from the 5' RACE reads, leaving out DNA. Its clone listing holds 150,000 or so distinct CDR3 sequences. Sequencing was carried out using blood. These TCRs come from a human donor with ulcerative colitis or Crohn's disease, or a healthy co-twin of an affected twin (not recorded which).

The J gene is TRBJ2-7, the V gene TRBV6-5. The CDR3 runs 14 residues. Germline loops: CDR1 MNHEY, CDR2 SVGAGI. CDR3 region: CASSYSGNAYEQYF.

V is TRBV28 and J is TRBJ2-6; TCRdb's D call of TRBD1 is untestable without DNA. The CDR3 is 15 residues long. Per germline, CDR1 MDHEN and CDR2 SYDVKM. The CDR3 spells CASGTGGSGANVLTF.

The chain couples TRBV9 to TRBJ2-3; as DNA is missing, the TRBD2 call by TCRdb cannot be tested. The CDR3 sequence is 15 residues long. CDR1 is SGDLS and CDR2 is YYNGEE in the germline V gene. The CDR3 loop is CASSTGTQSTDTQYF.

This chain uses TRBV29-1 with TRBJ2-3. The CDR3 length is 13 residues. The V gene's germline CDR1 is SQVTM and CDR2 ANQGSEA. CDR3 region: CSVEHPWDNTQYF.

The V gene is TRBV6-2 or TRBV6-3, the J gene TRBJ2-7. The CDR3 is 15 amino acids. Germline loops: CDR1 MNHEY, CDR2 SVGEGT. This chain's CDR3 is CASSYVRTSSYEQYF.

V is TRBV5-1 and J is TRBJ2-1; TCRdb picks TRBD2, but there is no DNA to check that call. This CDR3 spans 17 amino acids. The germline V gene has CDR1 SGHRS and CDR2 YFSETQ. The CDR3 loop reads CASSTGPLAGGQNEQFF.

CDR3 amino acids: CASSPGEGYGYTF. J is TRBJ1-2 and V is TRBV7-9. Per the germline V gene, CDR1 is SEHNR and CDR2 is FQNEAQ (reference sequence). CDR3 length: 13 residues. Complete variable domain (other parts from reference TRBV7-9 and TRBJ1-2): DTGVSQNPRHKITKRGQNVTFRCDPISEHNRLYWYRQTLGQGPEFLTYFQNEAQLEKSRLLSDRFSAERPKGSFSTLEIQRTEQGDSAMYLCASSPGEGYGYTFGSGTRLTVV.

The CDR3 loop reads CASSIAGGPGGELFF. The chain couples TRBV12-3 or TRBV12-4 to TRBJ2-2; the TCRdb D gene call, TRBD2, has no DNA to confirm it. The CDR3 length is 15 residues.

The genes are TRBV12-3 or TRBV12-4 and TRBJ2-1; there is no DNA to check the TCRdb D call of TRBD1. The CDR3 loop spans 11 amino acids. CDR3 residues: CASARGNEQFF.

CDR3 amino acids: CASRPGGTNYGYTF. This rearrangement joins TRBV5-1 to TRBJ1-2; the TRBD1 assignment by TCRdb is unverifiable without DNA. This CDR3 has 14 amino acids. Germline V gene sequence: CDR1 SGHRS, CDR2 YFSETQ. The full variable domain, its missing parts supplied by reference TRBV5-1 and TRBJ1-2, is KAGVTQTPRYLIKTRGQQVTLSCSPISGHRSVSWYQQTPGQGLQFLFEYFSETQRNKGNFPGRFSGRQFSNSRSEMNVSTLELGDSALYLCASRPGGTNYGYTFGSGTRLTVV.

The chain employs TRBV4-3 and TRBJ2-3; without DNA, the TCRdb call of TRBD2 cannot be checked. Germline lookup yields CDR1 LGHNA and CDR2 YSLEER. The CDR3 contains 18 residues. CDR3 amino acids: CASSPGIAGPLTTDTQYF.

V gene TRBV18 combines with J gene TRBJ2-7; no DNA is available, so the TRBD1 call from TCRdb remains unchecked. The V gene's germline CDR1 is KGHSH and CDR2 LQKENI. The CDR3 is made up of 14 amino acids. CDR3 residues: CASSPRQLTYEQYF.

This sequence joins TRBV24-1 and TRBJ2-2. Germline CDR1 KGHDR, CDR2 SFDVKD. This CDR3 comprises 13 residues. CDR3 in amino acids: CATSARVTGELFF.

The V call is TRBV28, the J call TRBJ2-3; checking the TCRdb D call of TRBD1 is not possible without DNA. This CDR3 region has 16 residues. Germline lookup yields CDR1 MDHEN and CDR2 SYDVKM. Here the CDR3 reads CASSRRGQGLTDTQYF.

V gene TRBV24-1 combines with J gene TRBJ2-1; TCRdb's D call, TRBD1, is unchecked because there is no DNA. This CDR3 region has 17 residues. CDR1 and CDR2 from the germline V gene are KGHDR and SFDVKD. CDR3 residues: CATSDSFEGARGNEQFF.

The CDR3 region is CASSPEGVRSYGYTF. The V gene is TRBV7-2, the J gene TRBJ1-2; the TRBD1 assignment by TCRdb is unverifiable without DNA. The length of the CDR3 is 15 residues. Germline V CDR1 and CDR2: SGHTA, FQGNSA.

The CDR3 loop reads CASSRTSGGTYNEQFF. The rearrangement uses TRBV9 and TRBJ2-1; the TRBD2 assignment by TCRdb is unverifiable without DNA. The germline CDR1 and CDR2 sequences are SGDLS and YYNGEE. The CDR3 runs to 16 residues.

This rearrangement joins TRBV18 to TRBJ2-1; TCRdb calls TRBD1, which cannot be checked without DNA. The CDR3 consists of 16 residues. Per the germline V gene, CDR1 is KGHSH and CDR2 is LQKENI. CDR3 in amino acids: CASQILQASSYNEQFF.